This entry features one T cell receptor (beta chain) sequence. Its matching antigen is unknown. Nominally healthy donors were sampled, though unrecorded immune exposures were likely. The CDR3 length is 17 residues. Trimming pared 0 bases from V and 1 base from J, leaving 13 bases between. Germline values: CDR1 LNHDA, CDR2 SQIVND (reference sequence). Primers for the PCR totalled 60 Vbeta and 13 Jbeta. Sequencing used immunoSEQ multiplex PCR; TCRdb keeps in-frame clones, though not all of them. The sample includes 150,000 to 200,000 clones, about three quarters seen only once; the top ten take around 1%. These data originate in a study of cytomegalovirus exposure and HLA in healthy donors. The wider study: Some 180 million T cells yielded some 120 million unique TCR beta sequences in earlier analysis.

General study results and limits: Owing to their indistinguishability, certain V segments, notably TRBV6-2 and TRBV6-3, were excluded.

The sequence was collected from a woman aged 40 to 50 in good health and CMV-seronegative. This sequence joins TRBV19 and TRBJ1-5, with a weak D call TRBD1 (5 bases). The specimen was PBMCs. CDR3 sequence (DNA): TGTGCCAGTAGTATAGATTACGGGGGGATGAGCAATCAGCCCCAGCATTTT. This sequence encodes CASSIDYGGMSNQPQHF. The whole variable domain, filled in from reference TRBV19 and TRBJ1-5, reads DGGITQSPKYLFRKEGQNVTLSCEQNLNHDAMYWYRQDPGQGLRLIYYSQIVNDFQKGDIAEGYSVSREKKESFPLTVTSAQKNPTAFYLCASSIDYGGMSNQPQHFGDGTRLSIL.